Listed below are T cell receptor beta chains from one sample, sequenced in a study of metastatic and nonmetastatic thyroid tumors. TCRdb reanalyzed the PCR reads via MiXCR. The sample records about 49,000 clones, around 4% being singletons. Material: blood. These receptors came from a female donor with papillary thyroid cancer or a benign thyroid nodule (not recorded which). Some clones in this sample may be carry-over from other donors' samples. Each CDR3 is given with its conserved first and last residue. A D gene is named only where the DNA matches it firmly. The listing skips clone size in some rows; elsewhere it reads once, few, many or a size class.

d_call	cdr3_length	v_call	j_call	clone_size	cdr3_aa	cdr3_nt
TRBD2	13	TRBV19	TRBJ2-5	many	CASSITSGETQYF	TGTGCCAGTAGTATCACTAGCGGAGAGACCCAGTACTTC
.	17	TRBV7-8	TRBJ2-7	few	CASSAIVGSERASEQYF	TGTGCCAGCAGCGCCATCGTTGGTTCAGAAAGGGCCTCCGAGCAGTACTTC
.	15	TRBV15	TRBJ2-5	few	CATSIRGAGQETQYF	TGTGCCACCAGCATCCGGGGGGCGGGACAAGAGACCCAGTACTTC
.	11	TRBV10-3	TRBJ2-7	many	CAISETNEQYF	TGTGCCATCAGTGAAACAAACGAGCAGTACTTC
.	16	TRBV5-1	TRBJ1-2	few	CASSLEPLGSVYGYTF	TGCGCCAGCAGCTTGGAGCCCCTGGGTAGCGTCTATGGCTACACCTTC
.	14	TRBV6-4	TRBJ2-2	.	CASSEFGNTGELFF	TGTGCCAGCAGTGAATTCGGGAACACCGGGGAGCTGTTTTTT
TRBD1	17	TRBV3-1	TRBJ1-1	many	CASSQEKTGDLDTEAFF	TGTGCCAGCAGCCAAGAAAAGACAGGGGACCTCGACACTGAAGCTTTCTTT
.	16	TRBV2	TRBJ2-3	many	CASSAQVGRGTDTQYF	TGTGCCAGCAGTGCCCAGGTGGGTCGCGGCACAGATACGCAGTATTTT
.	13	TRBV11-3	TRBJ2-5	few	CASSLGGGETQYF	TGTGCCAGCAGCTTGGGGGGAGGAGAGACCCAGTACTTC
.	13	TRBV14	TRBJ2-5	many	CASSQFSRETQYF	TGTGCCAGCAGCCAATTTAGTAGAGAGACCCAGTACTTC
.	16	TRBV7-7	TRBJ1-1	many	CASSLVWGALNTEAFF	TGTGCTAGCAGCTTAGTTTGGGGGGCGTTGAACACTGAAGCTTTCTTT
.	14	TRBV20-1	TRBJ2-1	many	CSASPRTRHNEQFF	TGCAGTGCTAGCCCGAGGACTCGCCACAATGAGCAGTTCTTC
.	18	TRBV11-3	TRBJ2-2	many	CASSLDEVRVANTGELFF	TGTGCCAGCAGCTTAGATGAGGTTCGGGTAGCGAACACCGGGGAGCTGTTTTTT
TRBD1	16	TRBV12-3/TRBV12-4	TRBJ2-2	.	CASSSDRGPSAGELFF	TGTGCCAGCAGTTCGGACAGGGGGCCATCGGCTGGGGAGCTGTTTTTT
TRBD1	13	TRBV2	TRBJ1-5	.	CASKQGGHQPQHF	TGTGCCAGCAAACAGGGGGGACATCAGCCCCAGCATTTT
.	15	TRBV2	TRBJ2-3	many	CASSGDRLHTDTQYF	TGTGCCAGCAGTGGGGACCGACTCCACACAGATACGCAGTATTTT
TRBD2	15	TRBV6-1	TRBJ2-1	.	CASRTSGISYNEQFF	TGTGCCAGCAGAACTAGCGGGATCTCCTACAATGAGCAGTTCTTC
.	16	TRBV6-5	TRBJ2-1	medium-sized	CASSYQSFAVDNEQFF	TGTGCCAGCAGTTACCAGAGCTTCGCCGTCGACAATGAGCAGTTCTTC
.	15	TRBV11-3	TRBJ2-7	.	CASSSRAPGSYEQYF	TGTGCCAGCAGTTCCCGGGCCCCCGGCTCCTACGAGCAGTACTTC
TRBD1	14	TRBV7-9	TRBJ2-5	many	CASSVTGGWETQYF	TGTGCCAGCAGCGTAACAGGGGGGTGGGAGACCCAGTACTTC
.	19	TRBV6-5	TRBJ2-7	many	CASSYLGGGGGFVTYEQYF	TGTGCCAGCAGTTACCTAGGTGGGGGAGGGGGCTTTGTAACCTACGAGCAGTACTTC
.	11	TRBV6-6	TRBJ1-2	few	CASSYGRGYTF	TGTGCCAGCAGTTACGGACGTGGCTACACCTTC
.	14	TRBV7-9	TRBJ2-5	many	CASSHWDTKETQYF	TGTGCCAGCAGCCATTGGGACACAAAAGAGACCCAGTACTTC
TRBD1	16	TRBV14	TRBJ2-6	many	CASSSIGGAGANVLTF	TGTGCCAGCAGTTCGATAGGGGGCGCTGGGGCCAACGTCCTGACTTTC
.	16	TRBV13	TRBJ1-2	many	CASSSKGTGREYGYTF	TGTGCCAGCAGCTCCAAGGGCACAGGGCGGGAGTATGGCTACACCTTC
TRBD1	16	TRBV4-1	TRBJ1-1	many	CASRQGQGGLNTEAFF	TGCGCCAGCAGGCAAGGACAGGGTGGCTTGAACACTGAAGCTTTCTTT
.	16	TRBV15	TRBJ2-3	many	CATSRAPGQGGDTQYF	TGTGCCACCAGCAGAGCCCCCGGGCAGGGGGGAGATACGCAGTATTTT
.	14	TRBV9	TRBJ2-7	many	CASSVGDVGAEQCF	TGTGCCAGCAGCGTAGGGGACGTGGGGGCCGAGCAGTGCTTC
.	13	TRBV6-1	TRBJ1-2	.	CASSPRGVRGYTF	TGTGCCAGCAGCCCTCGGGGGGTAAGGGGCTACACCTTC
.	15	TRBV5-1	TRBJ2-1	many	CASSGGTGWDNEQFF	TGCGCCAGCAGCGGGGGCACAGGGTGGGACAATGAGCAGTTCTTC
TRBD2	14	TRBV20-1	TRBJ2-1	many	CSASGLAGYNEQFF	TGCAGTGCCTCCGGACTAGCGGGATACAATGAGCAGTTCTTC
TRBD2	18	TRBV24-1	TRBJ2-1	.	CATSDATPTSGSLDEQFF	TGTGCCACCAGTGATGCTACACCTACTAGCGGGAGTTTAGATGAACAGTTCTTC
.	14	TRBV5-6	TRBJ2-7	many	CASSLGARTYEQYF	TGTGCCAGCAGCTTGGGGGCGAGAACCTACGAGCAGTACTTC
.	11	TRBV29-1	TRBJ2-1	many	CSVGAYNEQFF	TGCAGCGTTGGTGCATACAATGAGCAGTTCTTC
.	12	TRBV5-1	TRBJ2-1	few	CASSLESSGPFF	TGCGCCAGCAGCTTGGAGTCGAGCGGTCCGTTCTTC
.	17	TRBV6-2/TRBV6-3	TRBJ2-1	.	CASSYSLNSGWHNEQFF	TGTGCCAGCAGTTACTCGCTCAACTCAGGTTGGCACAATGAGCAGTTCTTC
.	13	TRBV6-2/TRBV6-3	TRBJ1-6	few	CASRTTGNSPLHF	TGTGCCAGCAGAACGACAGGAAATTCACCCCTCCACTTT